This T cell receptor (beta chain) originates from a study of pediatric ulcerative colitis (dated by TCRdb to the late 2010s). Study-wide context: Pancolitis was present in several ulcerative colitis patients and left-sided colitis in two, and histology consistent with ulcerative colitis was found in all of these patients. About 10 newly diagnosed, treatment-naive pediatric ulcerative colitis patients and four non-IBD control children each provided paired blood and rectal samples. Using the Pediatric Ulcerative Colitis Activity Index, a couple of patients were classed as having mild disease, four as having moderate disease and three as having acute severe colitis. Overall study outcomes, separate from this receptor: The healthy control group was small, with only a few individuals. Because repertoires were derived from total lymphocyte DNA, patterns in rare subsets such as regulatory T cells may not have been reflected. Features of the rectal repertoire distinguished controls, mild-moderate colitis patients and acute severe colitis patients, and in acute severe colitis rectal diversity was lower because of clonal expansions. For technical reasons, substantially fewer templates were yielded by the blood samples of two patients, and these blood samples were excluded from blood-rectal overlap analysis. A couple of rectal CDR3 clonotypes were present in all ulcerative colitis patients and in none of the controls. Autologous blood-rectal clonal overlap was significantly higher in ulcerative colitis patients than in controls, suggesting increased T cell trafficking to inflamed tissue. Blood-derived T cells may have been included in the rectal pinch biopsies, particularly in patients with overt colitis.

On this clone: Its recognized antigen is unknown. The sample holds no much larger clone one base away, and base qualities are not on file.

The CDR3 goes from the cysteine to the phenylalanine over 12 residues. Only the CDR3 region is kept as DNA, spanning 36 bases read in frame from base 1. Trimming at the junction amounts to 5 bases on V and 7 bases on J, and the germline ends lie 11 bases apart. For CDR1 and CDR2, the germline V gene lists MGHDK and SYGVNS. One to two pinch biopsies were taken from the rectum for research during colonoscopy. Ulcerative colitis patients had received no immunosuppressive medication before the diagnostic colonoscopy. Rectal biopsies were digested with proteinase K before DNA isolation. The Wizard kit (Promega) was used to extract genomic DNA from both blood and intestinal samples. Rearranged CDR3 beta regions were amplified from genomic DNA with multiplex V and J primers using the immunoSEQ TRB Survey service. To keep depth equal across samples, survey-level sequencing depth of up to 500,000 reads per sample was applied. Libraries were purified and pooled, and sequencing was performed on Illumina technology. Per the source publication's procedure: Productive clonality, sample overlap, pairwise scatters, CDR3 beta length, V/D/J gene usage and productiveness were all assessed with the immunoSEQ online tools. Calculated diversity was the number of unique rearrangements divided by total templates times 100; Shannon and Simpson indices were also computed. Z-score normalized data were analyzed by principal component analysis with the R prcomp function and the ggbiplot package. Morisita's index was used to quantify blood-rectal clonal overlap within each subject. TCRdb obtained this table from immuneACCESS and retained in-frame rearrangements with V and J assigned. These tables miss some clones; where compared with another copy, unresolved V genes account for less than half of the shortfall, and the remainder is unexplained. V and J calls and clone size are those listed in that table; D and trimming were worked out from the DNA. The sample contains tens of thousands of clones, 65% to 85% of them found a single time. The ten largest make up 8.6% of the sample.

The V gene is TRBV25-1 and the J gene is TRBJ2-5; TRBD2 might be the D gene, on 6 matching bases. Sequencing was done on a sample of gut tissue. The source is a boy between 10 and 17 years old with severe ulcerative colitis. The CDR3 in this case is CASSTDGGTQYF. The DNA reads TGTGCCAGCAGTACGGACGGGGGGACCCAGTACTTC.